This T cell receptor (beta chain) was retrieved from a study of blood T cell repertoires in COVID-19. Germline V CDR1 and CDR2: LNHDA, SQIVND (reference sequence). J gave up 8 bases and V 6 bases, and 3 bases lay outside the gene matches. The CDR3 runs to 14 residues. Method: immunoSEQ multiplex PCR; TCRdb's copy keeps in-frame clones and lacks some. The data contain about 280,000 clones, 75% to 90% of them seen just once; the ten biggest clones take up approximately 0.94%. The chain joins TRBV19 to TRBJ2-1; 14 bases map to TRBD2. The clonotype was recovered from a woman in her forties who had recovered from COVID-19. Material for sequencing was peripheral blood. CDR3 residues: CASSGTSGSYEQFF. The DNA for the CDR3 is TGTGCCAGTAGCGGGACTAGCGGGAGTTATGAGCAGTTCTTC.